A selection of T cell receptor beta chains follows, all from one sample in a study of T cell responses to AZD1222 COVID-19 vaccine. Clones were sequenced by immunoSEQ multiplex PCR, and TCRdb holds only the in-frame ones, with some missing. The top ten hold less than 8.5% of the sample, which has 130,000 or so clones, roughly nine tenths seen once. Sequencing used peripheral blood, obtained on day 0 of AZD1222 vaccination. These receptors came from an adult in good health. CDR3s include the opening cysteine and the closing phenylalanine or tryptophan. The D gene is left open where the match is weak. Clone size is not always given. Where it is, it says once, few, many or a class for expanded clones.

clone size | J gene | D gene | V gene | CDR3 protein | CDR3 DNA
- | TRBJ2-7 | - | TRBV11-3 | CASSPTGTGSYEQYF | TGTGCCAGCAGCCCTACGGGAACAGGGTCCTACGAGCAGTACTTC
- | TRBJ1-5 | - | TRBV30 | CAWRSGEHQPQHF | TGTGCCTGGAGATCCGGGGAACATCAGCCCCAGCATTTT
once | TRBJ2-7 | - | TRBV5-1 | CASSLEGAYEQYF | TGCGCCAGCAGCTTGGAAGGAGCCTACGAGCAGTACTTC
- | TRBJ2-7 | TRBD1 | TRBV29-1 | CSVEEWAGDRAPEQYF | TGCAGCGTTGAAGAATGGGCCGGCGACAGGGCCCCCGAGCAGTACTTC
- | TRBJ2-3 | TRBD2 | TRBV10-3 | CAISGSGADTQYF | TGTGCCATCAGTGGCAGCGGGGCAGATACGCAGTATTTT
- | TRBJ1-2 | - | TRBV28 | CASSLSGRGTIGYTF | TGTGCCAGCAGTTTAAGTGGCAGGGGTACCATTGGCTACACCTTC
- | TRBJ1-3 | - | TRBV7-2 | CASSLVGTSSGNTIYF | TGTGCCAGCAGCTTAGTAGGGACCAGCTCTGGAAACACCATATATTTT
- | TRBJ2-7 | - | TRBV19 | CASSRGPSSYEQYF | TGTGCCAGTAGTAGGGGGCCCAGCTCCTACGAGCAGTACTTC
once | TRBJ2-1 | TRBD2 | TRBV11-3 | CASSSGLAGGRNEQFF | TGTGCCAGCAGCTCCGGACTAGCGGGGGGGCGGAATGAGCAGTTCTTC
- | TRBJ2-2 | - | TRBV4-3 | CASSQGTGGGELFF | TGCGCCAGCAGCCAAGGGACTGGAGGCGGGGAGCTGTTTTTT
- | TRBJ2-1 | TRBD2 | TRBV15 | CATSITGLAGTPYNEQFF | TGTGCCACCAGCATCACGGGACTAGCGGGGACCCCCTACAATGAGCAGTTCTTC
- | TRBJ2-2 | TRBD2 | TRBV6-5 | CASSPTSGGAGELFF | TGTGCCAGCAGTCCTACTAGCGGGGGGGCCGGGGAGCTGTTTTTT
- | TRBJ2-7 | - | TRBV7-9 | CASSLVVDSYEQYF | TGTGCCAGCAGCTTAGTGGTGGACTCCTACGAGCAGTACTTC
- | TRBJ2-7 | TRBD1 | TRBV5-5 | CASSLRGRGRTYEQYF | TGTGCCAGCAGCTTGAGGGGCAGGGGGCGAACCTACGAGCAGTACTTC
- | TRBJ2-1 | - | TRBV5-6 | CASSLRGGGVQFF | TGTGCCAGCAGCTTGAGAGGCGGCGGGGTACAGTTCTTC
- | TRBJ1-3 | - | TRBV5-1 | CASSLVGVNSGNTIYF | TGCGCCAGCAGCTTGGTAGGGGTAAACTCTGGAAACACCATATATTTT
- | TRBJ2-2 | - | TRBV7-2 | CASRGVEGTTGELFF | TGTGCCAGCAGAGGGGTAGAGGGGACCACCGGGGAGCTGTTTTTT
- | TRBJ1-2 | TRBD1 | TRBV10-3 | CAISESGTGNGYTF | TGTGCCATCAGTGAGTCGGGGACAGGGAATGGCTACACCTTC
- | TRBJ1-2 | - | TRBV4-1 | CASSPHRGGPPSNYGYTF | TGCGCCAGCAGCCCCCATAGGGGCGGTCCACCCAGTAACTATGGCTACACCTTC
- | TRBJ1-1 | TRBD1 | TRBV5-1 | CASRTRTGGNTEAFF | TGCGCCAGCAGGACTAGGACAGGGGGCAACACTGAAGCTTTCTTT
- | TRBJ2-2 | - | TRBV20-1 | CSASDGPGELFF | TGCAGTGCTAGTGACGGCCCCGGGGAGCTGTTTTTT
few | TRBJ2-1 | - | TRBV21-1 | CASRTGTSSYNEQFF | TGTGCCAGCAGAACGGGGACTAGCTCCTACAATGAGCAGTTCTTC
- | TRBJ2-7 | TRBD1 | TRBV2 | CASSSRTGSSYEQYF | TGTGCCAGCAGTTCACGGACAGGGAGCTCCTACGAGCAGTACTTC
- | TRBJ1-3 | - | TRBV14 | CASSQDLGRHSGNTIYF | TGTGCCAGCAGCCAAGATTTGGGACGCCACTCTGGAAACACCATATATTTT
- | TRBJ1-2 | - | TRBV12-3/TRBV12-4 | CASTPGWGYTF | TGTGCCAGCACCCCCGGGTGGGGCTACACCTTC
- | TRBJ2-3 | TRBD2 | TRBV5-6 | CASSPRAGSSTDTQYF | TGTGCCAGCAGCCCGAGAGCGGGGAGTAGCACAGATACGCAGTATTTT
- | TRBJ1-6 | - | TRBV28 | CASSLDNRYNSPLHF | TGTGCCAGCAGTTTGGATAACCGCTATAATTCACCCCTCCACTTT
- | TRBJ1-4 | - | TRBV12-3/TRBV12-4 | CASTGGAVEKLFF | TGTGCCAGCACGGGGGGAGCTGTCGAAAAACTGTTTTTT
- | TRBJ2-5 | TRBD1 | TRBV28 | CASQGALSETQYF | TGTGCCAGCCAGGGGGCGTTGTCGGAGACCCAGTACTTC
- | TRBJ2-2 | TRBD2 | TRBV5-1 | CASSPQTSGAANTGELFF | TGCGCCAGCAGCCCGCAGACTAGCGGGGCCGCGAACACCGGGGAGCTGTTTTTT
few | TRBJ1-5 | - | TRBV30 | CAWSGGLDQPQHF | TGTGCCTGGAGTGGCGGGTTGGATCAGCCCCAGCATTTT
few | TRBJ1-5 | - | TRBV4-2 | CASSQGEGAVNQPQHF | TGTGCCAGCAGCCAGGGGGAAGGGGCCGTAAATCAGCCCCAGCATTTT
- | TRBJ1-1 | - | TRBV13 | CASSLRYTEAFF | TGTGCCAGCAGCTTACGCTACACTGAAGCTTTCTTT
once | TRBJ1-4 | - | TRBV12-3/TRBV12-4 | CASSLMSEKLFF | TGTGCCAGCAGTTTAATGAGCGAAAAACTGTTTTTT
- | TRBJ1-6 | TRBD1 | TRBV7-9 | CASRRGQGSSYNSPLHF | TGTGCCAGCAGACGAGGACAGGGGAGCTCCTATAATTCACCCCTCCACTTT
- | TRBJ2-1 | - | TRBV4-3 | CASSQDQLGGNEQFF | TGCGCCAGCAGCCAAGATCAACTAGGGGGCAATGAGCAGTTCTTC
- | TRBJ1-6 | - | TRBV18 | CASSLLIAGQDSPLHF | TGTGCCAGCTCCCTCCTTATAGCGGGGCAAGATTCACCCCTCCACTTT
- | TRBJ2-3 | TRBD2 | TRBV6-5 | CASTPTSISTDTQYF | TGTGCCAGCACCCCGACTAGCATAAGCACAGATACGCAGTATTTT
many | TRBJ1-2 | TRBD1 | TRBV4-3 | CATSQGTGGDVWGYTF | TGCGCTACGAGCCAAGGAACAGGGGGTGATGTTTGGGGCTACACCTTC
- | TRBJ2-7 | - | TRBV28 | CASSFRGRRVYEQYF | TGTGCCAGCAGTTTCAGGGGGAGGAGGGTCTACGAGCAGTACTTC
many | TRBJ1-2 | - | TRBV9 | CASSVGGGEQGYTF | TGTGCCAGCAGCGTAGGAGGAGGGGAGCAGGGCTACACCTTC
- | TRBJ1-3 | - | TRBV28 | CASGLLSGNTIYF | TGTGCCAGTGGACTTCTCTCTGGAAACACCATATATTTT
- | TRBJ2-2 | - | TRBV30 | CAWSTDPANTGELFF | TGTGCCTGGAGTACGGACCCCGCGAACACCGGGGAGCTGTTTTTT
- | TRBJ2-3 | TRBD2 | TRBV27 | CASSLAGGGTDTQYF | TGTGCCAGCAGTTTAGCGGGGGGGGGCACAGATACGCAGTATTTT
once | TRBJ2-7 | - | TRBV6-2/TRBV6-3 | CASSYSSSGVVNYEQYF | TGTGCCAGCAGTTACTCGAGTTCGGGCGTGGTTAATTACGAGCAGTACTTC
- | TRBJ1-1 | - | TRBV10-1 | CASSDSIDKNTEAFF | TGCGCCAGCAGTGATTCTATAGACAAGAACACTGAAGCTTTCTTT
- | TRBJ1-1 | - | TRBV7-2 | CASSLELGWTEAFF | TGTGCCAGCAGCTTAGAATTGGGATGGACTGAAGCTTTCTTT
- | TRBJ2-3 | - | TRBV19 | CASSLGVSDTQYF | TGTGCCAGTAGTTTGGGGGTCTCAGATACGCAGTATTTT
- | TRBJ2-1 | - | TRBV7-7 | CASSSDRSSYNEQFF | TGTGCTAGCAGCTCCGACAGGAGCTCCTACAATGAGCAGTTCTTC
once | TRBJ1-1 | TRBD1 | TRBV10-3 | CAISEPADRGTEAFF | TGTGCCATCAGTGAGCCCGCGGACAGGGGGACTGAAGCTTTCTTT
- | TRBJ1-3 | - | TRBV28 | CASSRGDLSGNTIYF | TGTGCCAGCAGCCGAGGGGATTTAAGTGGAAACACCATATATTTT
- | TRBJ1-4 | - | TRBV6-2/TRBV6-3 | CASSYYKDPEKLFF | TGTGCCAGCAGTTACTACAAGGACCCTGAAAAACTGTTTTTT
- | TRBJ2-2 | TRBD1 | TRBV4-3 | CASSQNRGVNTGELFF | TGCGCCAGCAGCCAAAACAGGGGGGTCAACACCGGGGAGCTGTTTTTT
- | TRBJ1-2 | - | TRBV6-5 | CASSYGEGVYGYTF | TGTGCCAGCAGTTACGGGGAGGGGGTCTATGGCTACACCTTC
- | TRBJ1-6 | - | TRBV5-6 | CASSLVGSPLHF | TGTGCCAGCAGCTTGGTCGGCTCACCCCTCCACTTT
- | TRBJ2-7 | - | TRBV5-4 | CASSLEDRPYEQYF | TGTGCCAGCAGCTTAGAGGACAGACCCTACGAGCAGTACTTC
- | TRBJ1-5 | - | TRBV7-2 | CASSLEAASNQPQHF | TGTGCCAGCAGCTTAGAGGCTGCCAGCAATCAGCCCCAGCATTTT
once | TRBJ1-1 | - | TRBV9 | CASSGWDGETEAFF | TGTGCCAGCAGCGGCTGGGACGGAGAGACTGAAGCTTTCTTT
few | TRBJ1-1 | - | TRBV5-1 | CASSLLGDTEAFF | TGCGCCAGCAGCCTTTTAGGGGACACTGAAGCTTTCTTT